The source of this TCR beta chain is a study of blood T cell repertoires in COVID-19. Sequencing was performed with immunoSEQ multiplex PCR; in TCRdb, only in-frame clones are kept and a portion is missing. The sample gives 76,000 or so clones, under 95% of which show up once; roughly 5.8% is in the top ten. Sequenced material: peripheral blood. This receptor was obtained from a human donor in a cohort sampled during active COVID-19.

The CDR3 spells CASSQDLGGQPQHF. CDR3 sequence (DNA): TGCGCCAGCAGCCAAGATCTGGGGGGGCAGCCCCAGCATTTT. The rearrangement uses TRBV4-3 and TRBJ1-5; D may be TRBD1 (5 bases). V lost 0 bases and J lost 7, with 10 bases in between. The CDR3 is 14 amino acids. The germline CDR1 and CDR2 sequences are LGHNA and YSLEER.